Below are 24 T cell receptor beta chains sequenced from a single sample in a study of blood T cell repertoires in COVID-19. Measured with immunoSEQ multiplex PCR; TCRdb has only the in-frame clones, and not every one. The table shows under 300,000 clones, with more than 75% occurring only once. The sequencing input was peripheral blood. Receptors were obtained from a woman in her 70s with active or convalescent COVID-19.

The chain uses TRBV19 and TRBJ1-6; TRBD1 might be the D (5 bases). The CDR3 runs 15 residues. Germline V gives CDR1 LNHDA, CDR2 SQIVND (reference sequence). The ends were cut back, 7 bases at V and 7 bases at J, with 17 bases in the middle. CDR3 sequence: CASISGAALNSPLHF. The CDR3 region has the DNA TGTGCCAGTATCAGCGGGGCAGCACTAAATTCACCCCTCCACTTT.

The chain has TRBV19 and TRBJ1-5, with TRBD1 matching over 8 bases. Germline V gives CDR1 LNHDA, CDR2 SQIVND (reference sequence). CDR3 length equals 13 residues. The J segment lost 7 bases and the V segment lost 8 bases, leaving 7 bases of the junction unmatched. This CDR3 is CASWGRGHQPQHF. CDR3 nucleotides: TGTGCCAGTTGGGGCAGGGGGCACCAGCCCCAGCATTTT.

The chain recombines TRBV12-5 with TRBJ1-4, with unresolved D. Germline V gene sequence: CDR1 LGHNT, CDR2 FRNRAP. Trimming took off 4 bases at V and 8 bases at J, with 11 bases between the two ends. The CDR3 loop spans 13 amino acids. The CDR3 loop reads CASGSAQVEKLFF. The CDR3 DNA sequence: TGTGCTAGTGGTTCGGCCCAGGTCGAAAAACTGTTTTTT.

Here the CDR3 DNA reads TGTGCCAGTAGACGGGCCGGGGAGCTGTTTTTT. It translates to CASRRAGELFF. The rearrangement links TRBV19 to TRBJ2-2; D is undetermined. V lost 6 bases and J lost 6, with 5 bases in between. Germline assignment: CDR1 LNHDA and CDR2 SQIVND (reference sequence). The CDR3 covers 11 residues.

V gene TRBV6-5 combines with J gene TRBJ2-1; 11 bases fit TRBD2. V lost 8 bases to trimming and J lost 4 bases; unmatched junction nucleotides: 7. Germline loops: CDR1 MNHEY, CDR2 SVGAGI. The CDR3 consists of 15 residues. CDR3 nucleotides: TGTGCCAGCGAACCTAGCGGGGGGCGATACAATGAGCAGTTCTTC. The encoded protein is CASEPSGGRYNEQFF.

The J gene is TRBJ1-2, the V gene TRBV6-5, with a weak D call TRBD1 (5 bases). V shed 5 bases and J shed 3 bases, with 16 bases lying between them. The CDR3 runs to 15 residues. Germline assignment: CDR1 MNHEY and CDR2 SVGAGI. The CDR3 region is CASSTKTTADYGYTF. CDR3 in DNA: TGTGCCAGCAGTACTAAAACGACAGCCGACTATGGCTACACCTTC.

CDR3 nucleotides: TGTGCCAGCGGAAGAGGCCCCATGAACACTGAAGCTTTCTTT. Residues: CASGRGPMNTEAFF. V gene TRBV2 combines with J gene TRBJ1-1, with D unresolved. Germline CDR1 is SNHLY and CDR2 is FYNNEI. The CDR3 covers 14 residues. V lost 8 bases, J lost 0 bases, and 13 bases lay in between.

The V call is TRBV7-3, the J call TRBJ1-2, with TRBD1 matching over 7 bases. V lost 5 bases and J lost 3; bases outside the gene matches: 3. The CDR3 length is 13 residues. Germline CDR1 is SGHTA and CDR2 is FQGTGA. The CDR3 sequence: CASSLGQHYGYTF. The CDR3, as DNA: TGTGCCAGCAGCCTGGGACAGCACTATGGCTACACCTTC.

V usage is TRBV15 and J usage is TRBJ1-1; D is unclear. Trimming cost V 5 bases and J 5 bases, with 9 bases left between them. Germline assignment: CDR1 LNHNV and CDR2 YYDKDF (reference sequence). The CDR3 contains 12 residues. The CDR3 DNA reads TGTGCCACCAGCCTGGAGGGAACTGAAGCTTTCTTT. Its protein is CATSLEGTEAFF.

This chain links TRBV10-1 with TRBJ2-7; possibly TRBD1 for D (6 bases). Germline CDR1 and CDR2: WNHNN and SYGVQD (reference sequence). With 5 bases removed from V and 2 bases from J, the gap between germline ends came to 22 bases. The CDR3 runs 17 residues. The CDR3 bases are TGCGCCAGCAGTCCACCCAAGACAGGACTCAAACCCTACGAGCAGTACTTC. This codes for CASSPPKTGLKPYEQYF.

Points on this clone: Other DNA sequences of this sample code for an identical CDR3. The CDR3, as DNA: TGTGCCAGCAGCCTTGTTCAGGGGACTGAAGCTTTCTTT. Its translation: CASSLVQGTEAFF. The chain recombines TRBV12-3 or TRBV12-4 with TRBJ1-1, with D possibly matching TRBD1 (6 bases). The ends were cut back, 6 bases at V and 5 bases at J, with 13 bases in the middle. This CDR3 contains 13 residues.

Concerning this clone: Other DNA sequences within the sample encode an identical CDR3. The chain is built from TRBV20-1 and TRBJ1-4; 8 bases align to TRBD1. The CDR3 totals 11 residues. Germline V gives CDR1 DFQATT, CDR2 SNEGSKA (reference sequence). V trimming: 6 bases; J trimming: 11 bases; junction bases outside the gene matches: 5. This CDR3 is CSAVDREKLFF. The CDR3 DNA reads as TGCAGTGCCGTGGACAGGGAGAAACTGTTTTTT.

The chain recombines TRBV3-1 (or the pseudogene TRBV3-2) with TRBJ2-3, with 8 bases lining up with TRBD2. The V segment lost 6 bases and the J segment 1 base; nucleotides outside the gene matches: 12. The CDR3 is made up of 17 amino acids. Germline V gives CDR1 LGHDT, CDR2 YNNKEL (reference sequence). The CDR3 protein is CASRPGAGRGGTDTQYF. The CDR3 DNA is TGTGCCAGCAGGCCTGGGGCCGGGCGGGGGGGCACAGATACGCAGTATTTT.

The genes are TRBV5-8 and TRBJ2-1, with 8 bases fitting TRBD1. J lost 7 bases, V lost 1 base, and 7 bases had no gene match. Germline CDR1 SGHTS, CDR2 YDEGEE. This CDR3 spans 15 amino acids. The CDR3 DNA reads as TGTGCCAGCAGCTTGTCTTGGACAGGGATTAATGAGCAGTTCTTC. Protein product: CASSLSWTGINEQFF.

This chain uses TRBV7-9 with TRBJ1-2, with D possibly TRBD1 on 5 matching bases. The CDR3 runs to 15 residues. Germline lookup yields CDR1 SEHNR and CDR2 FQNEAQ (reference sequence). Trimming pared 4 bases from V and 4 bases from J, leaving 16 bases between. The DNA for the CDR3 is TGTGCCAGCAGCTACTCGCAGGGAGGAGTCTATGGCTACACCTTC. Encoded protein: CASSYSQGGVYGYTF.

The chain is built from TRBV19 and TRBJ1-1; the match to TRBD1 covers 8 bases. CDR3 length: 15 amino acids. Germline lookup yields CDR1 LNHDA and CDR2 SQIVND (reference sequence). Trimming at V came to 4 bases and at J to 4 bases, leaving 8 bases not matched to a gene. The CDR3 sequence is CASSRGTGLRTEAFF. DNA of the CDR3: TGTGCCAGTAGTAGAGGGACAGGCCTTCGCACTGAAGCTTTCTTT.

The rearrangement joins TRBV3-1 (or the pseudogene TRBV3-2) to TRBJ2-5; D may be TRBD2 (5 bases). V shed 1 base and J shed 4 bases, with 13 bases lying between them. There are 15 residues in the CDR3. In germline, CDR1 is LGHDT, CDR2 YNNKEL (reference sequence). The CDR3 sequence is CASSQAVGSGETQYF. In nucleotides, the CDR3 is TGTGCCAGCAGCCAAGCCGTGGGGAGCGGAGAGACCCAGTACTTC.

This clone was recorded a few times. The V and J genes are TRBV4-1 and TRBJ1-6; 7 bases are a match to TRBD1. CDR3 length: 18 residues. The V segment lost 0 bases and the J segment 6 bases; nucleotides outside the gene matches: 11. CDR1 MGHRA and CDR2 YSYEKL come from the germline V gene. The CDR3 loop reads CASSQDPESGTANSPLHF. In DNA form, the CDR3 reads TGCGCCAGCAGCCAAGATCCGGAATCCGGGACAGCTAATTCACCCCTCCACTTT.

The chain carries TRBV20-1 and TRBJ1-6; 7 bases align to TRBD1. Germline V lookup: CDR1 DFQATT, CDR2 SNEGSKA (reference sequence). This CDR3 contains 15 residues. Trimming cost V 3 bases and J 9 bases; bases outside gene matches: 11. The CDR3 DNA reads TGCAGTGCTAGTTTTACAGGGGCGGGGGGTTCACCCCTCCACTTT. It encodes CSASFTGAGGSPLHF.

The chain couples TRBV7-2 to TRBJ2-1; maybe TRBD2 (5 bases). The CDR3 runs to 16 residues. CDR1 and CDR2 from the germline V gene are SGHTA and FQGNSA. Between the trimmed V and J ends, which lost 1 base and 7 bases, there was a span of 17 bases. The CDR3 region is CASSLVGLHPGNEQFF. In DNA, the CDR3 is TGTGCCAGCAGCTTAGTTGGACTCCATCCGGGGAATGAGCAGTTCTTC.

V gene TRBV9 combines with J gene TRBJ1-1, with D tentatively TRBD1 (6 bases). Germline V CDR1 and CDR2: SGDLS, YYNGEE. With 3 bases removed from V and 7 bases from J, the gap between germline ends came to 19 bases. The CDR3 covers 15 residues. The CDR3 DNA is TGTGCCAGCAGCGCCCAAGACAGGCGAGGAGATGAAGCTTTCTTT. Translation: CASSAQDRRGDEAFF.

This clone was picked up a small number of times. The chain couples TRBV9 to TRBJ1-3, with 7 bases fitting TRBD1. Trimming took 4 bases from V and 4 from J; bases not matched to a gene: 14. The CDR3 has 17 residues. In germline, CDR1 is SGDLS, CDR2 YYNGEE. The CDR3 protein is CASSPSILTGAGNTIYF. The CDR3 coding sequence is TGTGCCAGCAGCCCATCGATTCTAACAGGGGCGGGAAACACCATATATTTT.

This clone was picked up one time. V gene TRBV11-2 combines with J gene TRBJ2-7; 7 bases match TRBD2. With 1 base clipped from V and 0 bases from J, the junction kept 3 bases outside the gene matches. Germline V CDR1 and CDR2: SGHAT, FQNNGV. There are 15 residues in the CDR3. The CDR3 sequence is CASSLGGGTSYEQYF. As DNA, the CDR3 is TGTGCCAGCAGCTTAGGGGGGGGTACCTCCTACGAGCAGTACTTC.

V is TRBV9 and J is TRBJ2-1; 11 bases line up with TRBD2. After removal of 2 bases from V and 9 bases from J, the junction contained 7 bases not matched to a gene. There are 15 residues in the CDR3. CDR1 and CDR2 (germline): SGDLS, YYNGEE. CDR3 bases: TGTGCCAGCAGCGTTAGCGGGGGGGCCCACAGTGAGCAGTTCTTC. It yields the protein CASSVSGGAHSEQFF.